What follows describes a single T cell receptor (beta chain). Its antigen is unidentified. These data come from a study of cytomegalovirus exposure and HLA in healthy donors. J was trimmed by 7 bases and V by 2 bases; bases with no gene match: 10. This CDR3 contains 17 residues. The germline gives CDR1 SGHVS, CDR2 FQNEAQ. Researchers ran the PCR with 60 Vbeta and 13 Jbeta primers. The assay was immunoSEQ multiplex PCR, and TCRdb's table has in-frame clones only and misses some. The top ten hold about 2.8% of the sample, which has some 200,000 clones, around 77% seen once. General study results and limits: TCR beta V- and J-gene trimming, according to a later analysis, was linked to a missense DCLRE1C variant. In a later analysis, the majority of CMV-associated beta chains seemingly showed HLA restriction.

Sequenced material: PBMCs. The chain is built from TRBV7-8 and TRBJ2-1; 11 bases agree with TRBD1. This receptor was identified in a woman aged 30 to 39 in good health and CMV-seronegative. The CDR3 is CASSLRKGQGVVNEQFF. The DNA of the CDR3 is TGTGCCAGCAGCTTACGAAAGGGACAGGGGGTGGTAAATGAGCAGTTCTTC.